The clone carrying this TCR beta chain was observed many times. Its matching antigen is unknown. The data stem from a study of prognosis after radiotherapy for stage I lung cancer. Study overall: All of the patients with non-small cell lung cancer, including over 5 who had refused surgery, were considered to be medically inoperable. Median age was almost 75 years (about 53 to 84) among 10 to 15 men and about six women. Study observations and caveats: Medians of approximately 10,000 versus 7,000 showed unique TCR clone counts falling after stereotactic body radiation therapy.

Template was genomic DNA; TCR beta CDR3 amplified in two multiplex PCR rounds. Amplification during the initial PCR round employed primers specific to each TRBV and TRBJ gene. TCRdb fed the multiplex PCR reads into MiXCR, producing one record per CDR3 protein. Of some 60,000 distinct CDR3 sequences listed, about a quarter are singletons. Each of two time points yielded about 6.3 milliliters of peripheral venous blood. The CDR3 covers 14 residues. Per the germline V gene, CDR1 is LGHDT and CDR2 is YNNKEL (reference sequence). V gave up 4 bases and J gave up 2 bases, with 12 bases separating them. The V gene is TRBV3-1, the J gene TRBJ2-7; the D gene is possibly TRBD1 (6 bases). The sequence came from a donor over 45 with non-small cell lung cancer. The sample in question was PBMCs, obtained before or after stereotactic body radiation therapy (not recorded which). DNA of the CDR3: TGTGCCAGCAGCCTACGACAGGAGGCCTACGAGCAGTACTTC. Its protein is CASSLRQEAYEQYF.